This TCR beta chain was profiled in a study of blood T cell repertoires in COVID-19. About the study: Samples of COVID-19 (acute and convalescent) were obtained from the United States, Italy and Spain. The analysed material was cDNA or gDNA that came from T cells, B-cell-depleted T cells, or PBMCs.

The CDR3 consists of 15 residues. Germline loops: CDR1 SGHTA, CDR2 FQGNSA. V shed 6 bases, J shed 7 bases, and the junction held 12 bases outside the gene matches. As originally analysed: It was from reference gene primer amplification that nucleated cell counts were estimated. Here immunoSEQ multiplex PCR was the method, and the copy in TCRdb shows in-frame clones only, minus some. V and J calls and clone size are given by that table; D and trimming were obtained from the DNA. Of roughly 97,000 clones in the sample, around 90% were seen once. Source material: peripheral blood. The sequence was collected from a human donor in a cohort sampled during active COVID-19. The chain employs TRBV7-2 and TRBJ2-1, with TRBD1 matching over 7 bases. The CDR3 loop is CASRRTGAGFNEQFF. In nucleotides, the CDR3 is TGTGCCAGCAGAAGAACAGGGGCCGGGTTTAATGAGCAGTTCTTC.